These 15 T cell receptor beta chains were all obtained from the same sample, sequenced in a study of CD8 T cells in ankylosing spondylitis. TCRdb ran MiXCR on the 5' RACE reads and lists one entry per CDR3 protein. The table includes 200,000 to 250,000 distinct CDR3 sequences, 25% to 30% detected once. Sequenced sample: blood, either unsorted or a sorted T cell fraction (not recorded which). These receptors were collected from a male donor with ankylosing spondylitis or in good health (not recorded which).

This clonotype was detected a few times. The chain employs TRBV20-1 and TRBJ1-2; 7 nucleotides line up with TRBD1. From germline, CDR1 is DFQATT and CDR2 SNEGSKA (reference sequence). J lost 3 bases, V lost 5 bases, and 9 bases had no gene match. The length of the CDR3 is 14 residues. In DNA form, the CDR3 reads TGCAGTGCTCAAGCCCAGGGGGGGCACTATGGCTACACCTTC. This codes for CSAQAQGGHYGYTF.

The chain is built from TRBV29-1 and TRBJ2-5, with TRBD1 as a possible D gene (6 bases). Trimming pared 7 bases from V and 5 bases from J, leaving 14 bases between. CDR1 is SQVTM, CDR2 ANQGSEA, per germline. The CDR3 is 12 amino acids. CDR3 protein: CSAGQPGETQYF. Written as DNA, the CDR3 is TGCAGCGCTGGACAGCCCGGGGAGACCCAGTACTTC.

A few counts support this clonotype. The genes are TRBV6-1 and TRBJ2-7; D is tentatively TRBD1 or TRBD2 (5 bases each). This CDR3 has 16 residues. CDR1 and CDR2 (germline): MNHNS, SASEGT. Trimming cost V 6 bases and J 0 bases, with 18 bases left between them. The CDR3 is CASRTGTKLASYEQYF. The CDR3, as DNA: TGTGCCAGCAGGACGGGGACCAAACTGGCCTCCTACGAGCAGTACTTC.

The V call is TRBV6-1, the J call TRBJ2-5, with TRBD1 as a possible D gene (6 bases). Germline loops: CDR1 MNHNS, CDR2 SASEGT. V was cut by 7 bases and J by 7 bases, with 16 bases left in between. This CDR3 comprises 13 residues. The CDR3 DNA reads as TGTGCCAGCATGGCCAGACAGGTTGGGACCCAGTACTTC. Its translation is CASMARQVGTQYF.

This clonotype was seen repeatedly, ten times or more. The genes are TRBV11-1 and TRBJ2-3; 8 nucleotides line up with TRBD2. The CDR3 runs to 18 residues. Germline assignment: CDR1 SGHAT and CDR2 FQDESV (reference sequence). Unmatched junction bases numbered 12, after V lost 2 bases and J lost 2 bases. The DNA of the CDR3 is TGTGCCAGCAGCTTACCCTGGAGACTAGCGAAACTCACAGATACGCAGTATTTT. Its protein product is CASSLPWRLAKLTDTQYF.

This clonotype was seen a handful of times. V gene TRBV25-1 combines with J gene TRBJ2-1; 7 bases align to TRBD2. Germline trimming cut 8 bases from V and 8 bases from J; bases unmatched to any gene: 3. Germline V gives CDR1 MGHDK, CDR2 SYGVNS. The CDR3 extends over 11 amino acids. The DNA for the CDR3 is TGTGCCAGCGGGACTATATATGAGCAGTTCTTC. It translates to CASGTIYEQFF.

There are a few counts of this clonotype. The DNA of the CDR3 is TGTGCCAGCAGCTTACTAGCGGGGAAAAATGAGCAGTTCTTC. Encoded protein: CASSLLAGKNEQFF. The chain employs TRBV12-3 or TRBV12-4 and TRBJ2-1; 10 bases line up with TRBD2. V lost 6 bases to trimming and J lost 7 bases; unmatched junction nucleotides: 6. The CDR3 extends over 14 amino acids.

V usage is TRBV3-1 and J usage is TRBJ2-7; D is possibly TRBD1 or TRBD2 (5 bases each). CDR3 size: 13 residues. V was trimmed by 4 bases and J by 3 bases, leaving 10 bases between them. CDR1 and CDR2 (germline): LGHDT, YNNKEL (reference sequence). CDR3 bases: TGTGCCAGCAGCCCGGGGCCAATCTACGAGCAGTACTTC. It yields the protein CASSPGPIYEQYF.

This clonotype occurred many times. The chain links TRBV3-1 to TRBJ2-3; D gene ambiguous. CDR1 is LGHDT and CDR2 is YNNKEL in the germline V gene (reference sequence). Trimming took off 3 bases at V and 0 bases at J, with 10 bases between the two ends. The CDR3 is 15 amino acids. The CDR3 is CASSHGRPSTDTQYF. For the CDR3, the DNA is TGTGCCAGCAGCCACGGCCGACCTAGCACAGATACGCAGTATTTT.

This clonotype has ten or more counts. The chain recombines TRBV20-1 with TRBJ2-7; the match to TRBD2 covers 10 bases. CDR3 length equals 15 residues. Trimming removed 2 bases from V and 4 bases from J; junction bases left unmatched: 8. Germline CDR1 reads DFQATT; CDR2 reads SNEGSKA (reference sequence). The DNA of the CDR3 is TGCAGTGCTAGACCCATAGCGGGAGGCGAGTACGAGCAGTACTTC. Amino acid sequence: CSARPIAGGEYEQYF.

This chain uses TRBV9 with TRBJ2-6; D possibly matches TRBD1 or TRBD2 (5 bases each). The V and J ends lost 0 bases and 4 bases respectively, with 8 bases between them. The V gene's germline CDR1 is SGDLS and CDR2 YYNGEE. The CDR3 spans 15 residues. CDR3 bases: TGTGCCAGCAGCGTAGGAGGGGCCGGGGCCAACGTCCTGACTTTC. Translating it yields CASSVGGAGANVLTF.

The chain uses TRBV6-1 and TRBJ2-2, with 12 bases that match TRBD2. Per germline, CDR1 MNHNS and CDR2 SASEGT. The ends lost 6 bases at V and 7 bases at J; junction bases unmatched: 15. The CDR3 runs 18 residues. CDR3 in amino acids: CASRQGTSGPRSNGELFF. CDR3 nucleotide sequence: TGTGCCAGCAGACAGGGGACTAGCGGGCCCAGGAGTAACGGGGAGCTGTTTTTT.

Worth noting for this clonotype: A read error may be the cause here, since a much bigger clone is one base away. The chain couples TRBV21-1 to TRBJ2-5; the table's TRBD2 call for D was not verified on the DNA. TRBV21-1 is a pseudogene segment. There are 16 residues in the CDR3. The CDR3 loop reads CASTRWRREDRATQYF. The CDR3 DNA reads TGTGCCAGCACAAGGTGGAGGCGGGAGGATCGAGCGACCCAGTACTTC.

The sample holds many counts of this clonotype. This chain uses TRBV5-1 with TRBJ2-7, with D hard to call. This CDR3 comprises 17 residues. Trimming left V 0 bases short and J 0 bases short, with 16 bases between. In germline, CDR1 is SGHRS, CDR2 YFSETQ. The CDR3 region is CASSLGVAARFSYEQYF. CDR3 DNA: TGCGCCAGCAGCTTGGGTGTGGCAGCAAGATTCTCCTACGAGCAGTACTTC. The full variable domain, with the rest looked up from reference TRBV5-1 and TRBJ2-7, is KAGVTQTPRYLIKTRGQQVTLSCSPISGHRSVSWYQQTPGQGLQFLFEYFSETQRNKGNFPGRFSGRQFSNSRSEMNVSTLELGDSALYLCASSLGVAARFSYEQYFGPGTRLTVT.

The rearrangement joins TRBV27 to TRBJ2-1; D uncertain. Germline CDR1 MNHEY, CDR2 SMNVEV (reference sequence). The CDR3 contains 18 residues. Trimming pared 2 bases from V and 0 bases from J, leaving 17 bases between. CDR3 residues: CASSLVPPAVSSYNEQFF. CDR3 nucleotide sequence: TGTGCCAGCAGTTTAGTTCCCCCTGCGGTTTCCTCCTACAATGAGCAGTTCTTC.